A selection of T cell receptor beta chains follows, all from one sample in a study of molecular identifiers for immune sequencing clone quantification. One entry per CDR3 protein, called by TCRdb with MiXCR from the PCR reads. The sample has 75,000 to 100,000 distinct CDR3 sequences; around 20% are singletons. Sequenced input: naive CD8+ T cells from blood, with Jurkat cell RNA spiked in. These receptors came from a human donor in good health. Some libraries in this study had Jurkat cell RNA spiked in. Each CDR3 is given with its conserved first and last residue. Fields, in order: CDR3 length, V gene, D gene, J gene, clone size, CDR3 DNA, CDR3 protein. D genes are given only for firm matches. Clone size is given for some rows only: seen once, a few or many times, or a class if the clone is expanded.

CDR3 length: 15; V gene: TRBV4-3; D gene: TRBD1; J gene: TRBJ2-1; clone size: many; CDR3 DNA: TGCGCCAGCAGCCACTTCCGGGACAGGGACAATGAGCAGTTCTTC; CDR3 protein: CASSHFRDRDNEQFF
CDR3 length: 14; V gene: TRBV7-9; D gene: -; J gene: TRBJ2-1; clone size: many; CDR3 DNA: TGTGCCAGCAGCTTAGCGAGGGTGATCGGGGAGCAGTTCTTC; CDR3 protein: CASSLARVIGEQFF
CDR3 length: 16; V gene: TRBV3-1; D gene: -; J gene: TRBJ1-6; clone size: many; CDR3 DNA: TGTGCCAGCAGCCAAGATCGGCAGACGATCAATTCACCCCTCCACTTT; CDR3 protein: CASSQDRQTINSPLHF
CDR3 length: 14; V gene: TRBV6-2/TRBV6-3; D gene: -; J gene: TRBJ1-2; clone size: many; CDR3 DNA: TGTGCCAGCAGTTCCCTTAAAGCGGTTCATGGCTACACCTTC; CDR3 protein: CASSSLKAVHGYTF
CDR3 length: 13; V gene: TRBV29-1; D gene: -; J gene: TRBJ1-1; clone size: many; CDR3 DNA: TGCAGCGTTGGAGACATCCTGAACACTGAAGCTTTCTTT; CDR3 protein: CSVGDILNTEAFF
CDR3 length: 12; V gene: TRBV12-3/TRBV12-4; D gene: -; J gene: TRBJ1-2; clone size: many; CDR3 DNA: TGTGCCAGCAGTTCCGGGGGCTATGGCTACACCTTC; CDR3 protein: CASSSGGYGYTF
CDR3 length: 15; V gene: TRBV28; D gene: -; J gene: TRBJ2-3; clone size: many; CDR3 DNA: TGTGCCAGCAGTTTCGTCTCGACTAGCACAGATACGCAGTATTTT; CDR3 protein: CASSFVSTSTDTQYF
CDR3 length: 14; V gene: TRBV10-3; D gene: TRBD1; J gene: TRBJ1-1; clone size: many; CDR3 DNA: TGTGCCATCAGCGCTGGACAGGGAGGGACTGAAGCTTTCTTT; CDR3 protein: CAISAGQGGTEAFF
CDR3 length: 13; V gene: TRBV28; D gene: -; J gene: TRBJ2-1; clone size: many; CDR3 DNA: TGTGCCAGCAGCGGGGTCCCTTACAATGAGCAGTTCTTC; CDR3 protein: CASSGVPYNEQFF
CDR3 length: 16; V gene: TRBV27; D gene: TRBD2; J gene: TRBJ2-5; clone size: few; CDR3 DNA: TGTGCCAGCAGTCCCCGGGAGACTAGCGGGATTGAGACCCAGTACTTC; CDR3 protein: CASSPRETSGIETQYF
CDR3 length: 14; V gene: TRBV7-9; D gene: TRBD1; J gene: TRBJ2-5; clone size: many; CDR3 DNA: TGTGCCAGCAGCTCGGGACAGGGGGAAGAGACCCAGTACTTC; CDR3 protein: CASSSGQGEETQYF
CDR3 length: 19; V gene: TRBV4-1; D gene: TRBD2; J gene: TRBJ2-3; clone size: -; CDR3 DNA: TGCGCCGGCAGCCAGCAGCAGGGGCGGGGGGGCCGTGTGAGAGATACGCAGTATTTT; CDR3 protein: CAGSQQQGRGGRVRDTQYF
CDR3 length: 17; V gene: TRBV19; D gene: -; J gene: TRBJ2-4; clone size: -; CDR3 DNA: TGTGCCAGTAGTACCCTTGGGCGGCTCGGGGCCAAAAACATTCAGTACTTC; CDR3 protein: CASSTLGRLGAKNIQYF
CDR3 length: 17; V gene: TRBV27; D gene: -; J gene: TRBJ2-3; clone size: many; CDR3 DNA: TGTGCCAGCAGTTCGAAGTCTCGGGACACCCCCACAGATACGCAGTATTTT; CDR3 protein: CASSSKSRDTPTDTQYF
CDR3 length: 19; V gene: TRBV9; D gene: TRBD2; J gene: TRBJ2-2; clone size: many; CDR3 DNA: TGTGCCAGCAGCGTAGGTCCTAGCGGGGGAAGATTGAACACCGGGGAGCTGTTTTTT; CDR3 protein: CASSVGPSGGRLNTGELFF
CDR3 length: 13; V gene: TRBV20-1; D gene: TRBD1; J gene: TRBJ2-5; clone size: many; CDR3 DNA: TGCAGTGCTAGGACAGGGTTCGATGAGACCCAGTACTTC; CDR3 protein: CSARTGFDETQYF
CDR3 length: 13; V gene: TRBV27; D gene: -; J gene: TRBJ2-5; clone size: few; CDR3 DNA: TGTGCCAGCACCTCGGTGTACCAAGAGACCCAGTACTTC; CDR3 protein: CASTSVYQETQYF
CDR3 length: 15; V gene: TRBV27; D gene: -; J gene: TRBJ2-1; clone size: many; CDR3 DNA: TGTGCCAGCATCGCCGATGGCATCTCCTACAATGAGCAGTTCTTC; CDR3 protein: CASIADGISYNEQFF
CDR3 length: 14; V gene: TRBV29-1; D gene: TRBD1; J gene: TRBJ1-1; clone size: many; CDR3 DNA: TGCAGCGTTGAGACAGGGAATATGAACACTGAAGCTTTCTTT; CDR3 protein: CSVETGNMNTEAFF
CDR3 length: 13; V gene: TRBV29-1; D gene: TRBD1; J gene: TRBJ1-3; clone size: many; CDR3 DNA: TGCAGCGCCAGGACAGGGCCTGGAAACACCATATATTTT; CDR3 protein: CSARTGPGNTIYF
CDR3 length: 16; V gene: TRBV19; D gene: -; J gene: TRBJ2-1; clone size: many; CDR3 DNA: TGTGCCAGTAGTATATATCCAGGGGAAGGTTTCAATGAGCAGTTCTTC; CDR3 protein: CASSIYPGEGFNEQFF
CDR3 length: 12; V gene: TRBV19; D gene: -; J gene: TRBJ1-1; clone size: many; CDR3 DNA: TGTGCCAGTAGTATAGGGAACACTGAAGCTTTCTTT; CDR3 protein: CASSIGNTEAFF
CDR3 length: 14; V gene: TRBV11-2; D gene: TRBD1; J gene: TRBJ2-7; clone size: many; CDR3 DNA: TGTGCCAGCAGCTTAGGACAGGGTGTTCGCGAGCAGTACTTC; CDR3 protein: CASSLGQGVREQYF
CDR3 length: 15; V gene: TRBV19; D gene: -; J gene: TRBJ1-5; clone size: many; CDR3 DNA: TGTGCCACCCGGGACGGACCGTATAGCAATCAGCCCCAGCATTTT; CDR3 protein: CATRDGPYSNQPQHF
CDR3 length: 12; V gene: TRBV7-9; D gene: -; J gene: TRBJ2-7; clone size: many; CDR3 DNA: TGTGCCAGCAGCTTAGGCACCTACGAGCAGTACTTC; CDR3 protein: CASSLGTYEQYF
CDR3 length: 16; V gene: TRBV7-9; D gene: -; J gene: TRBJ2-5; clone size: many; CDR3 DNA: TGTGCCAGCAGCTTGGAGGTAGCCGTGGGCCAAGAGACCCAGTACTTC; CDR3 protein: CASSLEVAVGQETQYF